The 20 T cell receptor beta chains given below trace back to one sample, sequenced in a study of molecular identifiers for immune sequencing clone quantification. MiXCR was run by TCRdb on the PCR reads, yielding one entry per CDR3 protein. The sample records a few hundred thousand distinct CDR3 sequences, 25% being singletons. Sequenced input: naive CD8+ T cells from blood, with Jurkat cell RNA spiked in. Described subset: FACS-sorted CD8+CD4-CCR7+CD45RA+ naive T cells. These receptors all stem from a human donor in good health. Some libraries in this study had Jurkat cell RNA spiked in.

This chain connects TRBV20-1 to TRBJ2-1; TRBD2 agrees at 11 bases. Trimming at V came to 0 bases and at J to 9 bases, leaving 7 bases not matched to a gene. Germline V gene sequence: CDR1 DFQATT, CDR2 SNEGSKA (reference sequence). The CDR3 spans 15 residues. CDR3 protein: CSARDFDGLAGEQFF. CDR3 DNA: TGCAGTGCTAGAGATTTTGACGGACTAGCGGGTGAGCAGTTCTTC.

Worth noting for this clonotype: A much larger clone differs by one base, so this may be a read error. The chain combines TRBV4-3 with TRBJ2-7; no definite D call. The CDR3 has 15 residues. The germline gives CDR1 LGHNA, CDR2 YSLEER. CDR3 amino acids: CAGSPVPRSSYEQYF. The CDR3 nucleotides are TGCGCCGGCAGCCCCGTACCGAGGAGCTCCTACGAGCAGTACTTC.

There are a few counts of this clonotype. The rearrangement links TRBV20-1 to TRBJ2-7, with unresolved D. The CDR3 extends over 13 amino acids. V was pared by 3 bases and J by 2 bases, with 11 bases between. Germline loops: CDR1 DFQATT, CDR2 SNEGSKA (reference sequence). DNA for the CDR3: TGCAGTGCTAGTTTCCCAGAGGCCTACGAGCAGTACTTC. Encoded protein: CSASFPEAYEQYF.

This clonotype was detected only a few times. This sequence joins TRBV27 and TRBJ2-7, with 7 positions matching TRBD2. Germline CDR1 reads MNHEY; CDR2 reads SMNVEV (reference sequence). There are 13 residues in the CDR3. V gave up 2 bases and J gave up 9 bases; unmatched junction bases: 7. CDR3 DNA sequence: TGTGCCAGCAGTTTACGGGGGGACCTCGCGCAGTACTTC. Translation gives CASSLRGDLAQYF.

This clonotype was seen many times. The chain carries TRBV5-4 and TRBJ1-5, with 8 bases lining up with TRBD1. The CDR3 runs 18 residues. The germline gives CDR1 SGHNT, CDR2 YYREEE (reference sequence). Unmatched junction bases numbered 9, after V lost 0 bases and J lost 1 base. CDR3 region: CASSLVLYRDRSNQPQHF. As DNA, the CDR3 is TGTGCCAGCAGCTTGGTCTTGTACCGGGACAGGAGCAATCAGCCCCAGCATTTT.

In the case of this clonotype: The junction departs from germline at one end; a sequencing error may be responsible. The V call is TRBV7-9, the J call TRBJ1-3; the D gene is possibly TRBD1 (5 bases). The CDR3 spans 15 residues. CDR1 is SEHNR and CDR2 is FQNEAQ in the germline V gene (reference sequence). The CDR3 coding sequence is TGTGCCAGCAGCTTAGAACAGGCTGACGGAAACACCATATACTTT. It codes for CASSLEQADGNTIYF.

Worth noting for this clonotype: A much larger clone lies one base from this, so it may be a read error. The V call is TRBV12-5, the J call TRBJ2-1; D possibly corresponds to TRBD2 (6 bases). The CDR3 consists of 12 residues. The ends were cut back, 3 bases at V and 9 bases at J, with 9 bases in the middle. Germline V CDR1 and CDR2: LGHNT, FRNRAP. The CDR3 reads CASGFWGVEQFF. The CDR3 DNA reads TGTGCTAGTGGTTTTTGGGGGGTTGAGCAGTTCTTC. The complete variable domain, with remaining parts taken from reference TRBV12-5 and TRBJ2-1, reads DARVTQTPRHKVTEMGQEVTMRCQPILGHNTVFWYRQTMMQGLELLAYFRNRAPLDDSGMPKDRFSAEMPDATLATLKIQPSEPRDSAVYFCASGFWGVEQFFGPGTRLTVL.

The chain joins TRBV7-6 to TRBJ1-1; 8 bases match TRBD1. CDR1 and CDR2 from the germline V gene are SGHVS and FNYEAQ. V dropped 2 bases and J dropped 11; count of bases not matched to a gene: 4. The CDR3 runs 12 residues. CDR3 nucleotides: TGTGCCAGCAGCTTATCGGGACAGGAGGCTTTCTTT. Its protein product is CASSLSGQEAFF.

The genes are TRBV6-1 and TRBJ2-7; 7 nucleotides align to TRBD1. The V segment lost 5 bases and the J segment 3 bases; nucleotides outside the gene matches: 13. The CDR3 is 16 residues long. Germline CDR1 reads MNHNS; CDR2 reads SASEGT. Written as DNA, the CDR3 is TGTGCCAGCAGTTCGGTTTCTAGGACAGGAGGCTACGAGCAGTACTTC. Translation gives CASSSVSRTGGYEQYF.

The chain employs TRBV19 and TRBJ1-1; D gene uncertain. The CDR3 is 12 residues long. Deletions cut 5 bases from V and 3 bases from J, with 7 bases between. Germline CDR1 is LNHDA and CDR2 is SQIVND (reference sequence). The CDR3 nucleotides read TGTGCCAGTAGTGCCATCTACACTGAAGCTTTCTTT. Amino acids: CASSAIYTEAFF.

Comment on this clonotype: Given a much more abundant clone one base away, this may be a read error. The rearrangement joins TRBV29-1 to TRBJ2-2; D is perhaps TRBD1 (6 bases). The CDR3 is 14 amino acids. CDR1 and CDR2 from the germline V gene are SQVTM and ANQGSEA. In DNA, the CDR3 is TGCAGCGTTGAAGGGGACACGAACACCGGGGAGCTGCTTTTT. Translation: CSVEGDTNTGELLF.

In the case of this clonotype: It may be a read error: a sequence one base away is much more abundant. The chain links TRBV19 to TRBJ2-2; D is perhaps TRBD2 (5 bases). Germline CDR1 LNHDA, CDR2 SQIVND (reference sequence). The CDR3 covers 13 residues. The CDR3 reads CASSIAVTGEPFF. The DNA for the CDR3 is TGTGCCAGTAGTATTGCGGTCACCGGGGAGCCGTTTTTT.

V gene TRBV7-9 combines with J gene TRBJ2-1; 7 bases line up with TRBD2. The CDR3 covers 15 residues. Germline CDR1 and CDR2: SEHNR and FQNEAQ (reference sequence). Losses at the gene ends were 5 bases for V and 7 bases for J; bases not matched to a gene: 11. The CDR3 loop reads CASSPRYRGVNEQFF. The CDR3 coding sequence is TGTGCCAGCAGCCCTAGGTATCGGGGGGTGAATGAGCAGTTCTTC.

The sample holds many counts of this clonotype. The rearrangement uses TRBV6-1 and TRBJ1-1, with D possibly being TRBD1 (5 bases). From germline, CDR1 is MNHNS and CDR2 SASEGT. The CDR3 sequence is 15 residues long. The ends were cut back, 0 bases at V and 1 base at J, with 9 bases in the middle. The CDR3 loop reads CASSEAWQGNTEAFF. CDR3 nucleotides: TGTGCCAGCAGTGAAGCTTGGCAGGGGAACACTGAAGCTTTCTTT.

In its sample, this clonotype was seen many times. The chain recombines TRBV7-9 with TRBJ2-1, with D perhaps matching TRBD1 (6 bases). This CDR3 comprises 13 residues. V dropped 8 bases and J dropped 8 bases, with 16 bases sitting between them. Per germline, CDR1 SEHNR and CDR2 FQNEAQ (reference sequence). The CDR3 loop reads CASGGQLFDEQFF. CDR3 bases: TGTGCCAGCGGAGGACAGCTTTTCGATGAGCAGTTCTTC.

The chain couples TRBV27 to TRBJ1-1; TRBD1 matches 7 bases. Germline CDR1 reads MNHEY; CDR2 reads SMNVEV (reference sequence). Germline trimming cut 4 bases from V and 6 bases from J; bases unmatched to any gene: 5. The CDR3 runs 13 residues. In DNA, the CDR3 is TGTGCCAGCAGTTGGGAGGGGGCCGCTGAAGCTTTCTTT. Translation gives CASSWEGAAEAFF.

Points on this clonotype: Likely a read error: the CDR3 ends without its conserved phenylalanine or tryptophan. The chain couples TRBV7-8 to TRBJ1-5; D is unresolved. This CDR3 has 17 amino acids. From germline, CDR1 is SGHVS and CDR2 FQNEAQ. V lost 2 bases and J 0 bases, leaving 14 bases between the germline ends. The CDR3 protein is CASSLTPQTHSNQPQHL. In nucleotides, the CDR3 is TGTGCCAGCAGCTTAACACCGCAGACCCATAGCAATCAGCCCCAGCATCTT.

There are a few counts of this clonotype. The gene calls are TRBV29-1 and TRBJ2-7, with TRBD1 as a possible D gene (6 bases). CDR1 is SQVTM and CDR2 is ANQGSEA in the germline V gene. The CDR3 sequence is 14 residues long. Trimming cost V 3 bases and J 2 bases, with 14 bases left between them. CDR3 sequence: CSVENRETPYEQYF. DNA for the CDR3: TGCAGCGTTGAGAACAGGGAAACCCCCTACGAGCAGTACTTC.

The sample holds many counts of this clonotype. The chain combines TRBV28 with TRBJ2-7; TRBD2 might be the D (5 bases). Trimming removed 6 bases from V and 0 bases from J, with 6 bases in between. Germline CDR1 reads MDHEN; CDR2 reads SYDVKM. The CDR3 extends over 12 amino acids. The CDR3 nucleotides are TGTGCCAGCAGGGGAGACTCCTACGAGCAGTACTTC. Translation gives CASRGDSYEQYF. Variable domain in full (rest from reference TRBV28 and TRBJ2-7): DVKVTQSSRYLVKRTGEKVFLECVQDMDHENMFWYRQDPGLGLRLIYFSYDVKMKEKGDIPEGYSVSREKKERFSLILESASTNQTSMYLCASRGDSYEQYFGPGTRLTVT.

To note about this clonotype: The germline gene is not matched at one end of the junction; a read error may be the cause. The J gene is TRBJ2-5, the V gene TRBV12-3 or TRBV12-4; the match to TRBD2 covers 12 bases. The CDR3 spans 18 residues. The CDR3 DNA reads TGTGCCAGCAGTTCACTAGCGGGAGGAGGAAGGGACCAAGGGACCCAGTACTTC. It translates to CASSSLAGGGRDQGTQYF.